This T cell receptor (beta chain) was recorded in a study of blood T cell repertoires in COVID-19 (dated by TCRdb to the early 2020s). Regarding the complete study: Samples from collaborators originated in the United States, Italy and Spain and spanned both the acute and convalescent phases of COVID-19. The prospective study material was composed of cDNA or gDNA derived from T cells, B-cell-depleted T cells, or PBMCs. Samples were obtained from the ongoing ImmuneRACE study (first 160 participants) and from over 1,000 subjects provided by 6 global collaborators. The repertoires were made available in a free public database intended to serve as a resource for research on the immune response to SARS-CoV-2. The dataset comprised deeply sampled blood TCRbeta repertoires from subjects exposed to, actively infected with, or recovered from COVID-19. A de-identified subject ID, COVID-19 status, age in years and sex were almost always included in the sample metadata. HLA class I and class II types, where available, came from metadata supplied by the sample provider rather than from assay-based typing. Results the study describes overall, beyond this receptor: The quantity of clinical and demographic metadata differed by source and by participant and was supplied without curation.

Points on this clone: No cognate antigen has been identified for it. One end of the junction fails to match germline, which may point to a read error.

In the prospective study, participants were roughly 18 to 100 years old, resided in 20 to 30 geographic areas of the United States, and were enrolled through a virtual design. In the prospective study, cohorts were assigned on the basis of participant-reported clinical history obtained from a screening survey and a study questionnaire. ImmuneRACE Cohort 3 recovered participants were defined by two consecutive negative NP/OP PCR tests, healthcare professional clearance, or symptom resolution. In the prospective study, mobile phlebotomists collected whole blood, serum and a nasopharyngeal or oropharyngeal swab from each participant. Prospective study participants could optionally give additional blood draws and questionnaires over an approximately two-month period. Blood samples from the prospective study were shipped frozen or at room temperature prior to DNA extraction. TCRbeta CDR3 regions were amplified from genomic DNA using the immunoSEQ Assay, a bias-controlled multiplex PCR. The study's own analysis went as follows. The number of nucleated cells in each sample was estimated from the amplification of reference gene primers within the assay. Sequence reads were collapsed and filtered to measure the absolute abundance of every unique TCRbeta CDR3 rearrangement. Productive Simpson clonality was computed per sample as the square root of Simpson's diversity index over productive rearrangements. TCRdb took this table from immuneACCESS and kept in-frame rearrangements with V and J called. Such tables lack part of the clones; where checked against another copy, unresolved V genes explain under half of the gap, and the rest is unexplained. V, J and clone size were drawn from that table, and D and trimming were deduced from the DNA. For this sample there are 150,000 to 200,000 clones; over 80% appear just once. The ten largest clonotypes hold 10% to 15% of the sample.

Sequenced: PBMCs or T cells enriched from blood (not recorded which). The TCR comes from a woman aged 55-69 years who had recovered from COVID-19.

This receptor carries the CDR3 CASSQGQGLDTGELFF. At the DNA level, the sequence is TGTGCTAGCAGCCAAGGACAGGGTTTGGACACCGGGGAGCTGTTTTTT. Recombination joined TRBV7-7 with TRBJ2-2, and TRBD1 aligns with 8 junction nucleotides. As encoded in the germline V gene (reference sequence), CDR1 is SSHAT while CDR2 is FNYEAQ. Its CDR3 holds 16 amino acids, cysteine through phenylalanine. Here the CDR3 DNA is all that survives: 48 bases in frame from base 1.